The T cell receptor beta chain under discussion was sequenced for a study of T cell responses to AZD1222 COVID-19 vaccine. The ends lost 0 bases at V and 3 bases at J; junction bases unmatched: 4. CDR1 is SGHAT and CDR2 is FQNNGV in the germline V gene. The CDR3 contains 17 residues. Assay used: immunoSEQ multiplex PCR; TCRdb lists only in-frame clones, some missing. The top ten hold more than 3.5% of the sample, which has around 130,000 clones, around nine tenths seen once. The J gene is TRBJ2-2, the V gene TRBV11-2; 10 bases are a match to TRBD2. The sequence derives from an adult who received the MenACWY meningococcal vaccine as a control. The material was peripheral blood, obtained 28 days after the second dose of the MenACWY control vaccine. The CDR3 reads CASSLDPLAGDTGELFF. DNA for the CDR3: TGTGCCAGCAGCTTAGATCCCCTAGCGGGAGACACCGGGGAGCTGTTTTTT.